These T cell receptor beta chains were read from a single sample in a study of cytomegalovirus exposure and HLA in healthy donors. This table comes from immunoSEQ multiplex PCR, and its TCRdb copy is limited to in-frame clones, with some not included. The table lists just under 95,000 clones, roughly 73% of them singletons. The sequencing sample was made of PBMCs. These receptors originate from a man aged 45-60 years in good health and CMV-seropositive. The CDR3 runs from the conserved cysteine through the conserved F or W. A D gene is named only where the DNA matches it firmly. A row's size may be missing; if present it is once, few, many or a size class.

CDR3 length,J gene,V gene,D gene,clone size,CDR3 DNA,CDR3 protein
16,TRBJ1-3,TRBV18,NA,NA,TGTGCCAGCTCACCGGCCGGGGGGCTGGTTGGAAACACCATATATTTT,CASSPAGGLVGNTIYF
17,TRBJ2-2,TRBV27,NA,NA,TGTGCCAGCAGTTTAGGGGGGGGGCCTCTTGGGACCGGGGAGCTGTTTTTT,CASSLGGGPLGTGELFF
13,TRBJ2-1,TRBV11-2,NA,NA,TGTGCCAGCAGCACACGTACAGGCAATGAGCAGTTCTTC,CASSTRTGNEQFF
16,TRBJ1-2,TRBV6-4,NA,NA,TGTGCCAGCAGTGACCCGAGCCTGAGGGTTAACTATGGCTACACCTTC,CASSDPSLRVNYGYTF
12,TRBJ2-6,TRBV29-1,NA,NA,TGCAGCGTTCAGTCTGGGGCCAACGTCCTGACTTTC,CSVQSGANVLTF
15,TRBJ1-5,TRBV4-3,NA,NA,TGCGCCAGCAGCCAAGAAATTGGGCCCAATCAGCCCCAGCATTTT,CASSQEIGPNQPQHF
15,TRBJ2-1,TRBV10-3,TRBD2,NA,TGTGCCATCAGTGAACTAGCGGGGGGAAACAATGAGCAGTTCTTC,CAISELAGGNNEQFF
15,TRBJ2-3,TRBV6-1,TRBD2,NA,TGTGCCAGCAGTGACGAGCGGGGCAGCACAGATACGCAGTATTTT,CASSDERGSTDTQYF
13,TRBJ1-2,TRBV19,TRBD1,NA,TGTGCCAGTAGTCGGGACAGGGGGCTTGGCTACACCTTC,CASSRDRGLGYTF
15,TRBJ2-7,TRBV7-3,TRBD1,once,TGTGCCAGCAGCTTATACGGGACAGGGGGGGACGAGCAGTACTTC,CASSLYGTGGDEQYF
13,TRBJ2-3,TRBV7-2,NA,NA,TGTGCCAGCAGCCCCTCCGCGGCAGATACGCAGTATTTT,CASSPSAADTQYF
12,TRBJ2-7,TRBV7-9,NA,NA,TGTTCCAGCAGCCTAACAGGGACGGAGCAGTACTTC,CSSSLTGTEQYF
16,TRBJ2-2,TRBV7-2,NA,once,TGTGCCAGCAGCTTAGGGAGGGCGACGGGCACCGGGGAGCTGTTTTTT,CASSLGRATGTGELFF
16,TRBJ2-7,TRBV14,NA,NA,TGTGCCAGCAGCCCGGCTTGGGGGGTCTTAAACTACGAGCAGTACTTC,CASSPAWGVLNYEQYF
15,TRBJ1-1,TRBV6-5,NA,NA,TGTGCCAGCAGTACTAGTGGGGGACTAAACACTGAAGCTTTCTTT,CASSTSGGLNTEAFF
14,TRBJ1-1,TRBV27,NA,NA,TGTGCCAGCAGTCAACAGGGTTCGAACACTGAAGCTTTCTTT,CASSQQGSNTEAFF
14,TRBJ2-1,TRBV19,TRBD1,NA,TGTGCCAGTAGGTCGGACAGGGGTGACAATGAGCAGTTCTTC,CASRSDRGDNEQFF
13,TRBJ1-2,TRBV6-4,NA,NA,TGTGCCAGCAGTGAAACTGGGGGCGTTGGCTACACCTTC,CASSETGGVGYTF
15,TRBJ1-5,TRBV19,TRBD1,NA,TGTGCCAGTAGTCCGGACAGGGGCGCGGAGCAGCCCCAGCATTTT,CASSPDRGAEQPQHF
14,TRBJ2-7,TRBV5-4,TRBD1,once,TGTGCCAGCAGCCCCGGGACAGGGGCCTACGAGCAGTACTTC,CASSPGTGAYEQYF
14,TRBJ1-2,TRBV29-1,TRBD1,NA,TGCAGCGTTGGGGGGACAGGGGGAAGGTATGGCTACACCTTC,CSVGGTGGRYGYTF
15,TRBJ2-1,TRBV6-6,TRBD1,NA,TGTGCCAGCAGTCCTCCGACAGGGGAGGCGCGTGAGCAGTTCTTC,CASSPPTGEAREQFF
14,TRBJ1-1,TRBV6-1,TRBD1,NA,TGTGCCAGCAGTGAAGGACAGGGGAACACTGAAGCTTTCTTT,CASSEGQGNTEAFF
15,TRBJ2-7,TRBV6-5,NA,NA,TGTGCCAGCACAAGACAGGCAGATCGTTCCTACGAGCAGTACTTC,CASTRQADRSYEQYF
16,TRBJ2-4,TRBV4-1,NA,once,TGCGCCAGCAGCCCCTCAGGGGTACGAATAAAAAACATTCAGTACTTC,CASSPSGVRIKNIQYF
15,TRBJ2-5,TRBV27,NA,NA,TGTGCCAGCAGTTTAGCGGGCAGGAGCCCCGAGACCCAGTACTTC,CASSLAGRSPETQYF
17,TRBJ2-5,TRBV7-9,TRBD2,NA,TGTGCCAGCAGCCGACTTTCGGGCGGGGGGTCACAAGAGACCCAGTACTTC,CASSRLSGGGSQETQYF
15,TRBJ1-5,TRBV6-1,TRBD1,NA,TGTGCCAGCAGTTCCGGACAGGGGGTAAATCAGCCCCAGCATTTT,CASSSGQGVNQPQHF
14,TRBJ2-5,TRBV7-3,NA,once,TGTGCCAGCAGCTTATATTCCGGCGAGGGGACCCAGTACTTC,CASSLYSGEGTQYF
16,TRBJ1-1,TRBV5-6,TRBD1,few,TGTGCCAGCAGCCCAAGATGGGGACAGGGGGCAGGTGGGGCTTTCTTT,CASSPRWGQGAGGAFF
14,TRBJ2-7,TRBV9,TRBD1,NA,TGTGCCAGCAGCGACGGACAGGGCGCCTACGAGCAGTACTTC,CASSDGQGAYEQYF
15,TRBJ1-6,TRBV19,NA,NA,TGTGCCAGTAGTACGGGTGACGTAACGGGTTCACCCCTCCACTTT,CASSTGDVTGSPLHF
11,TRBJ1-1,TRBV30,NA,NA,TGTGCCTGGAGGAGGGAGACTGAAGCTTTCTTT,CAWRRETEAFF
15,TRBJ1-1,TRBV4-2,NA,few,TGTGCCAGCAGCCAAGACCAGGAGGTGGGCACTGAAGCTTTCTTT,CASSQDQEVGTEAFF
15,TRBJ1-2,TRBV19,TRBD1,NA,TGTGCCAGTAGTATAGATCAACAGGGGCCTTATGGCTACACCTTC,CASSIDQQGPYGYTF
15,TRBJ2-7,TRBV6-5,TRBD2,NA,TGTGCCAGCAGTTACGGGCGGGGGGGCCTCTACGAGCAGTACTTC,CASSYGRGGLYEQYF
15,TRBJ2-7,TRBV4-3,TRBD1,NA,TGCGCCAGCAGCCAAAACAGACAGGGGTTCTACGAGCAGTACTTC,CASSQNRQGFYEQYF
15,TRBJ1-5,TRBV6-6,NA,NA,TGTGCCAGCAGTTACCGTGAGGGCAGCAATCAGCCCCAGCATTTT,CASSYREGSNQPQHF
15,TRBJ2-7,TRBV4-1,TRBD2,NA,TGCGCCAGCAGCCAATCCCAAGCGGGGGTCTACGAGCAGTACTTC,CASSQSQAGVYEQYF
14,TRBJ1-2,TRBV7-2,NA,NA,TGTGCCAGCAGCGGAGCTGACAGGTACTATGGCTACACCTTC,CASSGADRYYGYTF
14,TRBJ2-7,TRBV2,TRBD1,NA,TGTGCCAGCAGTTTGGGGACAGGTAGCTACGAGCAGTACTTC,CASSLGTGSYEQYF
14,TRBJ2-3,TRBV9,TRBD2,NA,TGTGCCAGCAGCACCGGGGGGTCCCCAGATACGCAGTATTTT,CASSTGGSPDTQYF
16,TRBJ2-5,TRBV7-9,NA,NA,TGTTCCAGCAGCTTAACTCGGCAGGGTAGCGGAGAGACCCAGTACTTC,CSSSLTRQGSGETQYF
13,TRBJ2-5,TRBV6-5,TRBD1,NA,TGTGCCAGCAGAAACAGGGGAGCAGAGACCCAGTACTTC,CASRNRGAETQYF
20,TRBJ2-1,TRBV21-1,NA,NA,TGTGCCAGCAGCAAAGCGCTGGACAGGGGCCCGGGTGACGCCTACAATGAGCAGTTCTTC,CASSKALDRGPGDAYNEQFF
16,TRBJ2-5,TRBV7-2,TRBD2,few,TGTGCCAGCAGCTTAGGGGGACTAGCGGTGGGAAAGACCCAGTACTTC,CASSLGGLAVGKTQYF